This T cell receptor (beta chain) was recovered during a study of T-cell reconstitution after alpha-beta-depleted transplantation in children. This CDR3 has 15 amino acids. Trimming removed 4 bases at V and 2 bases at J, with 15 bases between. Looked up from germline, CDR1 is SGHRS and CDR2 is YFSETQ. The authors prepared the TCRbeta library with unique molecular identifiers. One entry per CDR3 protein results from TCRdb running MiXCR on the PCR reads. The repertoire consists of approximately 520,000 distinct CDR3 sequences, with less than 35% occurring once and the leading ten covering around 2.3%. Sequenced here: PBMCs from the stem cell graft donor, sampled from the stem cell graft. This sequence was found in a human donor who donated a stem cell graft to a child with aplastic anemia. The V call is TRBV5-1, the J call TRBJ2-5; D is ambiguous. CDR3 DNA: TGCGCCAGCAGCCCGACGACTGTCTCACAAGAGACCCAGTACTTC. Translating gives CASSPTTVSQETQYF.